This T cell receptor beta chain was identified in a study of control samples from healthy donors and cancer patients (TCRdb year 2020). Comment on this clone: Its specific antigen is unknown. No base quality information exists; no much larger clone differs at one position.

The receptor library was made with the immunoSEQ multiplex PCR assay. The clones in this table, taken by TCRdb from immuneACCESS, are in-frame only. Not every clone is retained; where verified, under half of the shortfall comes from an unresolved V gene, and the cause of the rest is unknown. The sample records some 410,000 clones, around 90% of which are singletons. More than 6% of the sample comes from the top ten. The CDR3 runs 15 residues from the cysteine to the phenylalanine. Just the 45-base CDR3 DNA is kept, in frame starting at base 1. V loses 0 bases, J loses 5 bases, and the germline ends lie 12 bases apart. For CDR1 and CDR2, the germline V gene lists SGHRS and YFSETQ.

The source is a man aged 35 to 55 with head and neck cancer. Specimen: PBMCs. The chain uses TRBV5-1 and TRBJ2-1; the D assignment is uncertain and may be TRBD1 or TRBD2, with 5 bases supporting each. Here is the DNA: TGCGCCAGCAGCTTGGGGGACGTCGGAAACAATGAGCAGTTCTTC. Its product reads: CASSLGDVGNNEQFF.